Here is one T cell receptor (beta chain) with its context. Antigen specificity is unknown. PCR primers comprised 60 Vbeta and 13 Jbeta primers. Data came from immunoSEQ multiplex PCR; TCRdb stores just in-frame clones and leaves some out. The sample holds approximately 160,000 clones, around 68% seen once. The data stem from a study of cytomegalovirus exposure and HLA in healthy donors. This CDR3 spans 17 amino acids. Germline CDR1 and CDR2: MDHEN and SYDVKM. V trimming: 5 bases; J trimming: 1 base; junction bases outside the gene matches: 7. Donors were ostensibly healthy at sampling, although undocumented immune exposures were probable. General study results and limits: Follow-up analysis later connected one missense variant in DCLRE1C with trimming of TCR beta V- and J-genes.

The V and J genes are TRBV28 and TRBJ2-3; TRBD2 agrees at 12 bases. The TCR comes from a man between 45 and 60 years old in good health and CMV-seronegative. Sequenced sample: PBMCs. The CDR3 region has the DNA TGTGCCAGCAGTCCTGGGACTAGCGGGCCTCGCACAGATACGCAGTATTTT. It yields the protein CASSPGTSGPRTDTQYF.